Listed below are T cell receptor beta chains from one sample, sequenced in a study of control samples from healthy donors and cancer patients. The repertoire was sequenced with immunoSEQ multiplex PCR; TCRdb's copy has only in-frame clones and lacks some. The repertoire holds some 79,000 clones, 70% to 90% seen once, with more than 7% in the top ten. The sequenced material came from blood. These receptors were obtained from a man aged 50 to 59 in good health. The CDR3 runs from the conserved cysteine through the conserved F or W. The D gene is left open where the match is weak. The size field is filled for only some rows; it gives once, few, many or a size class.

v_call	clone_size	j_call	d_call	cdr3_aa	cdr3_nt
TRBV21-1	-	TRBJ1-6	-	CASSKDRGGIGGSPLHF	TGTGCCAGCAGCAAAGATCGGGGTGGGATCGGGGGTTCACCCCTCCACTTT
TRBV2	once	TRBJ1-2	-	CASSGYYGYTF	TGTGCCAGCAGTGGGTACTATGGCTACACCTTC
TRBV7-2	-	TRBJ2-3	-	CASSLVLGPGDTQYF	TGTGCCAGCAGCTTAGTATTGGGACCCGGGGATACGCAGTATTTT
TRBV6-5	-	TRBJ2-1	-	CASTYWGEQFF	TGTGCCAGCACCTATTGGGGTGAGCAGTTCTTC
TRBV7-2	-	TRBJ2-5	-	CASSLEGQETQYF	TGTGCCAGCAGCTTAGAAGGACAAGAGACCCAGTACTTC
TRBV19	-	TRBJ1-5	TRBD1	CASNPLRGPQPQHF	TGTGCCAGTAACCCCCTCAGGGGGCCTCAGCCCCAGCATTTT
TRBV9	-	TRBJ2-3	TRBD2	CASSARTSGRTSTDTQYF	TGTGCCAGCAGCGCCCGGACTAGCGGGCGGACTAGCACAGATACGCAGTATTTT
TRBV7-2	-	TRBJ2-3	-	CASSLAPRGPSTDTQYF	TGTGCCAGCAGCTTAGCGCCCCGGGGGCCAAGCACAGATACGCAGTATTTT
TRBV5-5	-	TRBJ2-7	TRBD2	CASSLAYGTSGTYEQYF	TGTGCCAGCAGCTTGGCCTACGGGACTAGCGGTACCTACGAGCAGTACTTC
TRBV12-5	-	TRBJ2-7	-	CASGLQWDSYEQYF	TGTGCTAGTGGTTTGCAGTGGGACTCCTACGAGCAGTACTTC
TRBV12-5	-	TRBJ1-5	TRBD1	CASGLGTGLVRSNQPQHF	TGTGCTAGTGGTTTGGGGACAGGGTTGGTTAGGAGCAATCAGCCCCAGCATTTT
TRBV6-5	-	TRBJ2-5	TRBD1	CASTRDRAWETQYF	TGTGCCAGCACCCGGGACAGGGCTTGGGAGACCCAGTACTTC
TRBV7-2	once	TRBJ2-3	-	CASSLDGTDTQYF	TGTGCCAGCAGCTTAGATGGTACAGATACGCAGTATTTT
TRBV9	-	TRBJ2-5	-	CASSLGGLIQETQYF	TGTGCCAGCAGCCTAGGGGGGCTTATCCAAGAGACCCAGTACTTC
TRBV7-6	-	TRBJ1-1	TRBD1	CASSPGTGYGLNTEAFF	TGTGCCAGCAGCCCCGGGACAGGGTACGGGTTGAACACTGAAGCTTTCTTT
TRBV6-5	-	TRBJ1-2	-	CASTSGGRAYGYTF	TGTGCCAGCACCTCCGGGGGGCGCGCCTATGGCTACACCTTC
TRBV6-2/TRBV6-3	-	TRBJ1-2	-	CASSYSIGGYTF	TGTGCCAGCAGTTACTCGATCGGGGGCTACACCTTC
TRBV7-2	-	TRBJ1-5	-	CASSPSEGSNQPQHF	TGTGCCAGCAGCCCCTCGGAAGGTAGCAATCAGCCCCAGCATTTT
TRBV27	-	TRBJ1-5	-	CASSPSGGQYSNQPQHF	TGTGCCAGCAGTCCCTCGGGGGGCCAATATAGCAATCAGCCCCAGCATTTT
TRBV19	-	TRBJ1-2	TRBD1	CASSPGGGAYYGYTF	TGTGCCAGTAGCCCAGGGGGGGGCGCTTACTATGGCTACACCTTC
TRBV4-1	-	TRBJ1-2	-	CASSQYGGYTF	TGCGCCAGCAGCCAATACGGTGGCTACACCTTC
TRBV15	few	TRBJ2-7	-	CATSRDRGALSYEQYF	TGTGCCACCAGCAGAGATCGGGGGGCCCTCTCCTACGAGCAGTACTTC
TRBV4-1	-	TRBJ1-5	-	CASSQDGSRVHF	TGCGCCAGCAGCCAAGATGGATCCAGGGTGCATTTT
TRBV9	-	TRBJ2-1	TRBD1	CASSTRRDRDNEQFF	TGTGCCAGCAGCACCCGCCGAGACAGGGACAATGAGCAGTTCTTC
TRBV30	-	TRBJ1-1	TRBD1	CAWSVGDREIWTEAFF	TGTGCCTGGAGTGTTGGGGACAGGGAGATCTGGACTGAAGCTTTCTTT
TRBV5-5	-	TRBJ2-1	-	CASSSNPGGMPNEQFF	TGTGCCAGCAGCTCCAATCCCGGGGGAATGCCCAATGAGCAGTTCTTC
TRBV9	-	TRBJ2-3	-	CASSVDRGGYTQYF	TGTGCCAGCAGCGTAGACAGGGGGGGATATACGCAGTATTTT
TRBV3-1/TRBV3-2	medium-sized	TRBJ1-1	-	CASSPPGAFF	TGTGCCAGCAGCCCCCCTGGGGCTTTCTTT
TRBV27	-	TRBJ1-1	-	CASSLSQGGTEAFF	TGTGCCAGCAGTTTATCCCAGGGCGGGACTGAAGCTTTCTTT
TRBV4-1	-	TRBJ1-1	-	CASSTALNTEAFF	TGCGCCAGCAGCACGGCCCTGAACACTGAAGCTTTCTTT
TRBV6-6	-	TRBJ2-7	-	CASSYSRPETYEQYF	TGTGCCAGCAGTTACTCGAGGCCGGAGACCTACGAGCAGTACTTC
TRBV6-1	-	TRBJ1-6	-	CASSEAPFSGKNSPLHF	TGTGCCAGCAGTGAAGCGCCTTTTTCAGGGAAGAATTCACCCCTCCACTTT
TRBV13	-	TRBJ2-1	-	CASSRTLADPIDEQFF	TGTGCCAGCAGTAGAACGCTGGCGGACCCTATCGATGAGCAGTTCTTC
TRBV6-6	-	TRBJ2-1	TRBD2	CASSYVPLAGGGEQFF	TGTGCCAGCAGTTACGTTCCACTAGCGGGGGGTGGTGAGCAGTTCTTC
TRBV2	-	TRBJ1-1	-	CASSDEGVNTEAFF	TGTGCCAGCAGTGATGAAGGGGTAAACACTGAAGCTTTCTTT
TRBV20-1	-	TRBJ1-4	-	CSASPPSGGDEKLFF	TGCAGTGCTAGTCCCCCCTCGGGGGGAGATGAAAAACTGTTTTTT
TRBV30	-	TRBJ1-1	-	CAWLIGLRTEAFF	TGTGCCTGGCTCATAGGGCTGAGGACTGAAGCTTTCTTT
TRBV7-2	-	TRBJ2-1	-	CASSLEWDTSYNEQFF	TGTGCCAGCAGCTTAGAGTGGGACACTTCCTACAATGAGCAGTTCTTC
TRBV7-9	-	TRBJ2-1	-	CASSTRGQGINNEQFF	TGTGCCAGCAGCACCAGGGGCCAGGGGATCAACAATGAGCAGTTCTTC
TRBV7-9	-	TRBJ1-1	-	CASSLVPNPEAFF	TGTGCCAGCAGCTTAGTTCCCAACCCTGAAGCTTTCTTT
TRBV19	-	TRBJ1-1	-	CASKGKHMNTEAFF	TGTGCCAGTAAGGGAAAGCACATGAACACTGAAGCTTTCTTT
TRBV27	-	TRBJ2-7	-	CASRLTVNSYEQYF	TGTGCCAGCAGGTTGACGGTAAACTCCTACGAGCAGTACTTC
TRBV6-5	-	TRBJ1-6	-	CASSYSTRVDNSPLHF	TGTGCCAGCAGTTACTCTACCAGGGTCGATAATTCACCCCTCCACTTT
TRBV5-1	-	TRBJ2-3	-	CASSPGPSPDTQYF	TGCGCCAGCAGCCCTGGGCCTAGCCCAGATACGCAGTATTTT
TRBV6-5	-	TRBJ2-5	-	CASPVGPGQETQYF	TGTGCCAGCCCTGTCGGACCGGGGCAAGAGACCCAGTACTTC
TRBV7-9	-	TRBJ1-6	-	CASSLGASRSSSPLHF	TGTGCCAGCAGCTTAGGGGCCTCTCGCTCCAGTTCACCCCTCCACTTT